These 12 T cell receptor beta chains were all obtained from the same sample, sequenced in a study of cytomegalovirus exposure and HLA in healthy donors. This PCR relied on a set of 60 Vbeta primers and 13 Jbeta primers. Only in-frame clones appear in the TCRdb table, and some are missing; sequencing was by immunoSEQ multiplex PCR. The sample has under 65,000 clones, 70% to 85% seen once; the top ten hold 2.9%. Source material: PBMCs. The receptors originated from a man in his fifties in good health and CMV-seronegative.

This sequence joins TRBV6-5 and TRBJ1-2; TRBD1 matches 8 bases. Germline assignment: CDR1 MNHEY and CDR2 SVGAGI. With 6 bases clipped from V and 2 bases from J, the junction kept 5 bases outside the gene matches. This CDR3 has 14 residues. DNA of the CDR3: TGTGCCAGCAGGGACAGGGTAAGGAACTATGGCTACACCTTC. It encodes CASRDRVRNYGYTF.

This clone was observed once. The chain recombines TRBV2 with TRBJ1-3, with D possibly TRBD1 on 5 matching bases. The germline V gene has CDR1 SNHLY and CDR2 FYNNEI. The germline V and J ends were trimmed by 9 bases and 2 bases, with 11 bases remaining between them. The length of the CDR3 is 13 residues. The CDR3 bases are TGTGCCAGTGCAGGGCTTACTGGAAACACCATATATTTT. Protein sequence: CASAGLTGNTIYF.

This chain links TRBV6-1 with TRBJ1-2, with 7 bases aligning to TRBD1. This CDR3 is built from 15 residues. The junction had 13 bases not matched to a gene; V was cut back by 4 bases and J by 8 bases. Germline CDR1 reads MNHNS; CDR2 reads SASEGT. The chain's CDR3 is CASSAEQGKTGGYTF. The CDR3 DNA follows: TGTGCCAGCAGTGCCGAACAGGGGAAAACAGGGGGCTACACCTTC.

The chain couples TRBV6-5 to TRBJ2-1; 11 bases are a match to TRBD2. The CDR3 is made up of 14 amino acids. J was trimmed by 9 bases and V by 5 bases; bases with no gene match: 6. Germline CDR1 reads MNHEY; CDR2 reads SVGAGI. The CDR3 bases are TGTGCCAGCAGTATAGCGGGGGGGCCTCCTGAGCAGTTCTTC. Encoded protein: CASSIAGGPPEQFF.

This clone was seen just once. The chain has TRBV4-1 and TRBJ1-3, with 7 bases lining up with TRBD1. Trimming at V came to 4 bases and at J to 2 bases, leaving 8 bases not matched to a gene. CDR3 size: 16 residues. Germline CDR1 reads MGHRA; CDR2 reads YSYEKL. In DNA form, the CDR3 reads TGCGCCAGCAGCCCGGGACAGTTTAGGACTGGAAACACCATATATTTT. It is translated as CASSPGQFRTGNTIYF.

The chain recombines TRBV6-5 with TRBJ1-4; D perhaps matches TRBD1 (5 bases). The CDR3 is 14 residues long. V was shortened by 2 bases and J by 2 bases, with 6 bases between the two germline ends. The germline CDR1 and CDR2 sequences are MNHEY and SVGAGI. Here the CDR3 reads CASSYGGTNEKLFF. The CDR3 DNA follows: TGTGCCAGCAGTTACGGGGGGACTAATGAAAAACTGTTTTTT.

The V call is TRBV4-1, the J call TRBJ2-7; the D gene is possibly TRBD1 (6 bases). The V end lost 0 bases, the J end lost 7 bases, and 16 bases lay between the germline ends. This CDR3 spans 15 amino acids. The V gene's germline CDR1 is MGHRA and CDR2 YSYEKL. CDR3 loop: CASSQDRDTEREQYF. CDR3 DNA sequence: TGCGCCAGCAGCCAAGATAGGGACACGGAGAGGGAGCAGTACTTC.

The gene calls are TRBV6-1 and TRBJ1-5; a possible D gene is TRBD1 (5 bases). The germline V gene encodes CDR1 MNHNS and CDR2 SASEGT. CDR3 size: 17 residues. Trimming removed 4 bases at V and 0 bases at J, with 16 bases between. Here the CDR3 reads CASSVIQGTRSNQPQHF. The DNA for the CDR3 is TGTGCCAGCAGTGTCATCCAGGGAACCCGTAGCAATCAGCCCCAGCATTTT.

V gene TRBV6-4 combines with J gene TRBJ2-5; 8 bases align to TRBD1. The CDR3 sequence is 13 residues long. Germline V gene data show CDR1 as MRHNA and CDR2 as SNTAGT. V shed 8 bases, J shed 3 bases, and the junction held 5 bases outside the gene matches. For the CDR3, the DNA is TGTGCCAGCGGATCGACAGGGGAAGAGACCCAGTACTTC. Its protein is CASGSTGEETQYF.

The table lists this clone with a few counts. This sequence joins TRBV6-6 and TRBJ2-3; a weak D match, TRBD1 (6 bases). The V end was cut by 5 bases, the J end by 3 bases, with 9 bases between. The length of the CDR3 is 13 residues. Germline V gene data show CDR1 as MNHNY and CDR2 as SVGAGI (reference sequence). In nucleotides, the CDR3 is TGTGCCAGCAGTACCACAGGGACAGATACGCAGTATTTT. Amino acids: CASSTTGTDTQYF.

This clone has only a few counts. The CDR3 spells CASSLAGVAYEQYF. CDR3 DNA: TGCGCCAGCAGCTTGGCCGGGGTAGCCTACGAGCAGTACTTC. V is TRBV5-1 and J is TRBJ2-7, with D possibly matching TRBD2 (5 bases). The V end was cut by 0 bases, the J end by 2 bases, with 9 bases between. The CDR3 sequence is 14 residues long. CDR1 SGHRS and CDR2 YFSETQ come from the germline V gene.

This sequence joins TRBV13 and TRBJ2-5; 7 bases are shared with TRBD2. Germline assignment: CDR1 PRHDT and CDR2 FYEKMQ (reference sequence). The CDR3 is 15 amino acids. V lost 0 bases, J lost 5 bases, and 6 bases stayed unmatched. CDR3 sequence reads: CASSLGGAGEETQYF. DNA of the CDR3: TGTGCCAGCAGCTTAGGAGGGGCGGGAGAGGAGACCCAGTACTTC.